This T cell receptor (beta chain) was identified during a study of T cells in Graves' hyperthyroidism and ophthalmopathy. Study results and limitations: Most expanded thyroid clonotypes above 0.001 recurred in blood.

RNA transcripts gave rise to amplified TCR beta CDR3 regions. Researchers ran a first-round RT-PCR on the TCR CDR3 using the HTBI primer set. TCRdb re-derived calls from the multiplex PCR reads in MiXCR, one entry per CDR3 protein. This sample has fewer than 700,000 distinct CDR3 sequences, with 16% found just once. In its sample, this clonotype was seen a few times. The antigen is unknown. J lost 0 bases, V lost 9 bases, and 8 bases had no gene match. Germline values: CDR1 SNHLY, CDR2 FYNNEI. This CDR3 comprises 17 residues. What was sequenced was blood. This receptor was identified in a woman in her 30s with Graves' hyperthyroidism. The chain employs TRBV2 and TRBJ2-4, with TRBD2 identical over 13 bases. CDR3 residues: CASYGLAGALAKNIQYF. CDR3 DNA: TGTGCCAGTTATGGACTAGCGGGAGCTCTAGCCAAAAACATTCAGTACTTC.